This T cell receptor beta chain originates from a study of CD8+ T cells in alopecia areata. Isolated RNA was reverse transcribed into cDNA used as the sequencing template. Generated by immunoSEQ multiplex PCR, the TCRdb table keeps only in-frame clones and is missing some. This sample has under 350,000 clones, with more than 45% found just once. Remarks on this clone: Its specificity is unknown.

The CDR3 is made up of 13 amino acids. The V end was cut by 1 base, the J end by 5 bases, with 11 bases between. Germline V gene lookup returns CDR1 GTSNPN and CDR2 SVGIG (reference sequence). Specified treatment: oral pan-JAK inhibitor, 5-10 mg twice daily. Peripheral blood and lesional scalp punch biopsies were taken from alopecia areata patients. Using a FACSAria, the CD4+ and CD8+ T cells were sorted from the PBMCs. General observations from the study: Within the top 100, expanded CD8+ clones significantly decreased with tofacitinib, as did scalp clonality.

The sequenced sample was CD4+ T cells sorted from blood, obtained at week 24, from a patient treated with tofacitinib. This clonotype was obtained from a human donor with alopecia areata. This chain joins TRBV30 and TRBJ1-1; D perhaps matches TRBD1 (5 bases). CDR3 nucleotide sequence: TGTGCCTGGAGTGCCCCGGGACTAACTGAAGCTTTCTTT. Amino acids: CAWSAPGLTEAFF.